This TCR beta chain derives from a study of shared clonotypes between healthy human individuals. The data were produced by immunoSEQ multiplex PCR, yet TCRdb's version contains in-frame clones alone and is incomplete. The sample has approximately 500,000 clones; roughly 80% are singletons. CDR3 length: 16 amino acids. J gave up 4 bases and V 1 base, and 6 bases lay outside the gene matches. Germline V gives CDR1 MDHEN, CDR2 SYDVKM. The chain carries TRBV28 and TRBJ1-5; TRBD1 aligns across 8 bases. This receptor was obtained from a woman in her 40s in good health. Some clones in this sample may be carry-over from other donors' samples. The sample comprised PBMCs. In DNA, the CDR3 is TGTGCCAGCAGTTTATTTGGGACAGGCTATAATCAGCCCCAGCATTTT. Encoded protein: CASSLFGTGYNQPQHF.